The 9 T cell receptor beta chains below come from one sample, sequenced in a study of blood T cells in healthy people across ages. The authors ran a second PCR of about 7 to 11 cycles using a sample-barcoded 5' primer and a J-beta primer mix. Using its own MiXCR run on the 5' RACE reads, TCRdb lists one record per CDR3 protein. The data show about 1,500,000 distinct CDR3 sequences, roughly 40% seen once. The sequenced material came from blood. Receptors were obtained from a woman under 30 in good health.

This clonotype was seen a handful of times. The chain joins TRBV18 to TRBJ2-3; D unclear. Germline V gene data show CDR1 as KGHSH and CDR2 as LQKENI. The CDR3 has 13 amino acids. V shed 3 bases and J shed 6 bases, with 10 bases lying between them. CDR3 sequence reads: CASSPTQMDTQYF. CDR3 nucleotide sequence: TGTGCCAGCTCACCTACTCAGATGGATACGCAGTATTTT.

This clonotype was found once. This chain uses TRBV5-1 with TRBJ1-1; the match to TRBD1 covers 7 bases. This CDR3 is 11 amino acids long. Germline V gene lookup returns CDR1 SGHRS and CDR2 YFSETQ. With V trimmed by 9 bases and J by 5 bases, 4 bases remained unmatched. The CDR3 reads CANRQGTEAFF. The CDR3 DNA reads as TGCGCCAACAGACAGGGTACTGAAGCTTTCTTT.

The chain couples TRBV6-1 to TRBJ2-1, with D unclear. Germline CDR1 MNHNS, CDR2 SASEGT. V was clipped by 0 bases and J by 10 bases, with 10 bases between them. The CDR3 has 13 amino acids. This CDR3 reads CASSEAYMTEQFF. The CDR3 DNA is TGTGCCAGCAGTGAAGCATATATGACAGAGCAGTTCTTC.

This clonotype occurred a few times. The CDR3: CASSQVAVGGYTF. The CDR3 coding sequence is TGCGCCAGCAGCCAAGTAGCGGTCGGTGGCTACACCTTC. The genes are TRBV4-1 and TRBJ1-2; D is ambiguous. This CDR3 is 13 amino acids long. V was clipped by 1 base and J by 7 bases, with 10 bases between them. Germline CDR1 and CDR2: MGHRA and YSYEKL.

The chain couples TRBV7-9 to TRBJ2-7, with a possible D match to TRBD2 (6 bases). Trimming took 5 bases from V and 1 from J, leaving 15 bases between them. This CDR3 region has 15 residues. The germline CDR1 and CDR2 sequences are SEHNR and FQNEAQ (reference sequence). CDR3 residues: CASSISGRGSYEQYF. The CDR3 coding sequence is TGTGCCAGCAGCATTAGCGGCAGAGGATCCTACGAGCAGTACTTC.

The rearrangement links TRBV5-1 to TRBJ1-1, with unresolved D. In germline, CDR1 is SGHRS, CDR2 YFSETQ. The CDR3 is made up of 14 amino acids. V gave up 0 bases and J gave up 1 base, with 7 bases separating them. CDR3 region: CASSLGISNTEAFF. CDR3 DNA: TGCGCCAGCAGCTTGGGCATATCGAACACTGAAGCTTTCTTT.

The chain combines TRBV20-1 with TRBJ1-2; no clear D. The CDR3 covers 13 residues. Germline V CDR1 and CDR2: DFQATT, SNEGSKA (reference sequence). V lost 5 bases and J lost 3, with 13 bases in between. CDR3 region: CSAPPDGYYGYTF. CDR3 sequence (DNA): TGCAGTGCTCCCCCAGACGGTTACTATGGCTACACCTTC.

This chain connects TRBV11-2 to TRBJ2-3; D gene uncertain. Germline CDR1 reads SGHAT; CDR2 reads FQNNGV. Trimming took 6 bases from V and 2 from J, leaving 15 bases between them. The CDR3 has 15 residues. Here the CDR3 reads CASRQTDWFTDTQYF. In DNA form, the CDR3 reads TGTGCCAGCAGACAAACTGACTGGTTCACAGATACGCAGTATTTT.

V is TRBV6-1 and J is TRBJ2-4, with TRBD1 matching over 7 bases. Trimming removed 3 bases from V and 4 bases from J; junction bases left unmatched: 6. This CDR3 region has 15 residues. Germline loops: CDR1 MNHNS, CDR2 SASEGT. CDR3 in amino acids: CASSDPGQAKNIQYF. The CDR3 region has the DNA TGTGCCAGCAGTGATCCCGGACAGGCAAAAAACATTCAGTACTTC.